In its sample, the clone carrying this T cell receptor (beta chain) was seen a few times. The sample originates from a study of shared clonotypes between healthy human individuals. Study background: The cohort comprised a couple of women and a few men. Their ages spanned 18 to 49 years.

The CDR3 has 14 residues. Germline CDR1 and CDR2: SQVTM and ANQGSEA. V lost 4 bases to trimming and J lost 1 base; unmatched junction nucleotides: 7. Those who donated, Caucasian adults without exception, all lived in Nashville, Tennessee. The repertoire was sequenced with immunoSEQ multiplex PCR; TCRdb's copy has only in-frame clones and lacks some. The repertoire consists of about half a million clones, with roughly 80% occurring once and the leading ten covering approximately 12%. The source of this sequence is a woman between 40 and 55 years old in good health. Some clones in this sample may be carry-over from other donors' samples. The specimen was PBMCs. The gene calls are TRBV29-1 and TRBJ2-7; 7 bases align to TRBD2. Here the CDR3 DNA reads TGCAGCGTTGGAGGCGGGAGTGGGTCCTACGAGCAGTACTTC. As protein: CSVGGGSGSYEQYF.